These 20 T cell receptor beta chains share one sample of origin, sequenced in a study of blood T cell repertoires in COVID-19 (TCRdb year 2020). Libraries were prepared through the immunoSEQ multiplex PCR assay. TCRdb obtained this table from immuneACCESS and retained in-frame rearrangements with V and J assigned. These tables miss some clones; where compared with another copy, unresolved V genes account for less than half of the shortfall, and the remainder is unexplained. The sample table records some 350,000 clones; 85% to 90% of these occur just once. The ten largest clones add up to about 2.9% of the sample. The specimen sequenced was peripheral blood. These TCRs come from a human donor in a cohort sampled during active COVID-19.

This chain links TRBV19 with TRBJ1-4; D not resolved. The CDR3 is 16 residues long. Germline lookup yields CDR1 LNHDA and CDR2 SQIVND (reference sequence). The ends were cut back, 3 bases at V and 0 bases at J, with 11 bases in the middle. DNA for the CDR3: TGTGCCAGTAGTATGGCTTACAGAGCAACTAATGAAAAACTGTTTTTT. This sequence encodes CASSMAYRATNEKLFF.

The chain recombines TRBV7-9 with TRBJ2-7, with a weak D call TRBD2 (5 bases). Germline V CDR1 and CDR2: SEHNR, FQNEAQ (reference sequence). This CDR3 comprises 13 residues. V shed 5 bases and J shed 5 bases, with 13 bases lying between them. CDR3 region: CASSQRVIDEQYF. The CDR3 bases are TGTGCCAGCAGCCAGAGGGTGATCGACGAGCAGTACTTC.

The rearrangement joins TRBV2 to TRBJ1-2; the D gene is possibly TRBD1 (6 bases). CDR1 and CDR2 (germline): SNHLY, FYNNEI. The V end lost 4 bases, the J end lost 0 bases, and 9 bases lay between the germline ends. This CDR3 spans 14 amino acids. The CDR3 loop reads CASSADSANYGYTF. In DNA, the CDR3 is TGTGCCAGCAGTGCGGACAGCGCTAACTATGGCTACACCTTC.

This sequence joins TRBV3-1 (or the pseudogene TRBV3-2) and TRBJ1-2, with 8 bases matching TRBD1. V lost 4 bases and J lost 6; bases outside the gene matches: 10. Germline values: CDR1 LGHDT, CDR2 YNNKEL (reference sequence). The CDR3 is 15 residues long. The CDR3 loop is CASSRNQGAQDGYTF. In DNA form, the CDR3 reads TGTGCCAGCAGCCGGAATCAGGGGGCACAGGATGGCTACACCTTC.

The chain uses TRBV3-1 (or the pseudogene TRBV3-2) and TRBJ1-6, with a weak D call TRBD1 (6 bases). CDR1 and CDR2 (germline): LGHDT, YNNKEL (reference sequence). Trimming cost V 1 base and J 9 bases, with 13 bases left between them. CDR3 size: 15 residues. The CDR3 DNA reads TGTGCCAGCAGCCAAGTAATCAGGGGTGGTTCACCCCTCCACTTT. This codes for CASSQVIRGGSPLHF.

This CDR3 is CSVGQGMGETQYF. The CDR3 region has the DNA TGCAGCGTTGGTCAGGGGATGGGAGAGACCCAGTACTTC. The J gene is TRBJ2-5, the V gene TRBV29-1; D might be TRBD1 (6 bases). The CDR3 spans 13 residues. The V gene's germline CDR1 is SQVTM and CDR2 ANQGSEA. V dropped 4 bases and J dropped 4 bases, with 13 bases sitting between them.

This clone appeared a few times. The chain combines TRBV12-3 or TRBV12-4 with TRBJ1-5; D is perhaps TRBD1 (5 bases). The V and J ends lost 9 bases and 9 bases respectively, with 15 bases between them. This CDR3 contains 12 residues. Here the CDR3 DNA reads TGTGCCAGTTGTAGGGGCCGCGGGCCCCAGCATTTT. Amino acids: CASCRGRGPQHF.

This chain uses TRBV19 with TRBJ1-5, with D unresolved. The CDR3 has 16 residues. Trimming removed 10 bases at V and 2 bases at J, with 21 bases between. Germline V lookup: CDR1 LNHDA, CDR2 SQIVND (reference sequence). CDR3 protein: CATVPRTAGGNQPQHF. Here the CDR3 DNA reads TGTGCCACCGTACCCCGGACGGCCGGGGGCAATCAGCCCCAGCATTTT.

The chain links TRBV6-1 to TRBJ2-7; D possibly corresponds to TRBD1 (5 bases). Germline V gene sequence: CDR1 MNHNS, CDR2 SASEGT. V was pared by 2 bases and J by 3 bases, with 14 bases between. The CDR3 covers 15 residues. The CDR3 sequence: CASSEYTGYLYEQYF. CDR3 sequence (DNA): TGTGCCAGCAGTGAATACACAGGATATCTCTACGAGCAGTACTTC.

The chain uses TRBV27 and TRBJ2-7; 10 nucleotides line up with TRBD1. The germline gives CDR1 MNHEY, CDR2 SMNVEV (reference sequence). The CDR3 consists of 15 residues. The J segment lost 4 bases and the V segment lost 6 bases, leaving 9 bases of the junction unmatched. The CDR3, as DNA: TGTGCCAGCAGCCGATCGGGACAGGGGTTGTACGAGCAGTACTTC. Its translation is CASSRSGQGLYEQYF.

This clone was seen only a few times. The chain is built from TRBV5-1 and TRBJ1-5; D is unclear. The CDR3 length is 13 residues. In germline, CDR1 is SGHRS, CDR2 YFSETQ. Deletions cut 4 bases from V and 2 bases from J, with 7 bases between. CDR3 sequence: CASSREGNQPQHF. CDR3 DNA sequence: TGCGCCAGCAGCCGTGAGGGCAATCAGCCCCAGCATTTT.

V and J are TRBV19 and TRBJ2-2; 8 bases are a match to TRBD1. Germline lookup yields CDR1 LNHDA and CDR2 SQIVND (reference sequence). The V and J ends lost 3 bases and 3 bases, in that order; junction bases with no gene match: 9. This CDR3 comprises 17 residues. CDR3 sequence (DNA): TGTGCCAGTAGTATTGCGGGGCCAGGGGGCTACACCGGGGAGCTGTTTTTT. It encodes CASSIAGPGGYTGELFF.

The chain recombines TRBV7-2 with TRBJ2-3; D perhaps matches TRBD2 (6 bases). V lost 5 bases, J lost 0 bases, and 12 bases lay in between. CDR3 length equals 15 residues. Germline CDR1 SGHTA, CDR2 FQGNSA. Here the CDR3 DNA reads TGTGCCAGCAGCCCGACTAGTCCTAGCACAGATACGCAGTATTTT. This sequence encodes CASSPTSPSTDTQYF.

The V gene is TRBV7-8, the J gene TRBJ2-2, with TRBD2 identical over 10 bases. With 2 bases clipped from V and 6 bases from J, the junction kept 9 bases outside the gene matches. This CDR3 has 17 amino acids. The V gene's germline CDR1 is SGHVS and CDR2 FQNEAQ. CDR3 region: CASSLRLAGVIAGELFF. The CDR3 coding sequence is TGTGCCAGCAGCTTACGGCTAGCGGGAGTTATCGCCGGGGAGCTGTTTTTT.

This chain links TRBV27 with TRBJ2-7; 8 bases map to TRBD2. CDR1 MNHEY and CDR2 SMNVEV come from the germline V gene (reference sequence). V was pared by 6 bases and J by 3 bases, with 10 bases of the junction left unmatched. There are 15 residues in the CDR3. CDR3 residues: CASSEGRGAFYEQYF. In DNA form, the CDR3 reads TGTGCCAGCAGCGAAGGGCGGGGGGCTTTCTACGAGCAGTACTTC.

The J gene is TRBJ1-2, the V gene TRBV18; the match to TRBD1 covers 10 bases. V was pared by 4 bases and J by 6 bases, with 2 bases of the junction left unmatched. The CDR3 sequence is 13 residues long. Germline CDR1 KGHSH, CDR2 LQKENI. The CDR3 DNA sequence: TGTGCCAGCTCACTTGGGACAGGGGATGGCTACACCTTC. Translated: CASSLGTGDGYTF.

The J gene is TRBJ2-7, the V gene TRBV19; TRBD1 agrees at 9 bases. The CDR3 covers 19 residues. CDR1 and CDR2 (germline): LNHDA, SQIVND (reference sequence). The V and J ends lost 7 bases and 6 bases, in that order; junction bases with no gene match: 25. CDR3 DNA sequence: TGTGCCAGTACCCCCCCCCGGGACAGGGAGGATCAGGGTCTGTTCGAGCAGTACTTC. Protein product: CASTPPRDREDQGLFEQYF.

The chain employs TRBV7-9 and TRBJ1-2, with D uncertain. The CDR3 is 12 residues long. Trimming removed 5 bases from V and 3 bases from J, with 7 bases in between. Germline-derived CDR1 and CDR2 are SEHNR and FQNEAQ (reference sequence). CDR3 protein: CASSPQDYGYTF. DNA for the CDR3: TGTGCCAGCAGCCCCCAGGACTATGGCTACACCTTC. Variable domain in full (rest from reference TRBV7-9 and TRBJ1-2): DTGVSQNPRHKITKRGQNVTFRCDPISEHNRLYWYRQTLGQGPEFLTYFQNEAQLEKSRLLSDRFSAERPKGSFSTLEIQRTEQGDSAMYLCASSPQDYGYTFGSGTRLTVV.

The chain combines TRBV11-3 with TRBJ2-2; tentative D call: TRBD1 (6 bases). Germline lookup yields CDR1 SGHNT and CDR2 YENEEA. The V end lost 3 bases, the J end lost 6 bases, and 14 bases lay between the germline ends. This CDR3 comprises 15 residues. The CDR3 here is CASSLGRGPPGELFF. Here the CDR3 DNA reads TGTGCCAGCAGCTTGGGCAGGGGCCCACCCGGGGAGCTGTTTTTT.

This chain connects TRBV5-1 to TRBJ1-2; TRBD1 matches at 9 bases. The germline CDR1 and CDR2 sequences are SGHRS and YFSETQ. This CDR3 has 15 amino acids. The V and J ends lost 4 bases and 0 bases, in that order; junction bases with no gene match: 4. DNA of the CDR3: TGCGCCAGCAGCCGGGACAGGGAAGCTAACTATGGCTACACCTTC. This codes for CASSRDREANYGYTF.